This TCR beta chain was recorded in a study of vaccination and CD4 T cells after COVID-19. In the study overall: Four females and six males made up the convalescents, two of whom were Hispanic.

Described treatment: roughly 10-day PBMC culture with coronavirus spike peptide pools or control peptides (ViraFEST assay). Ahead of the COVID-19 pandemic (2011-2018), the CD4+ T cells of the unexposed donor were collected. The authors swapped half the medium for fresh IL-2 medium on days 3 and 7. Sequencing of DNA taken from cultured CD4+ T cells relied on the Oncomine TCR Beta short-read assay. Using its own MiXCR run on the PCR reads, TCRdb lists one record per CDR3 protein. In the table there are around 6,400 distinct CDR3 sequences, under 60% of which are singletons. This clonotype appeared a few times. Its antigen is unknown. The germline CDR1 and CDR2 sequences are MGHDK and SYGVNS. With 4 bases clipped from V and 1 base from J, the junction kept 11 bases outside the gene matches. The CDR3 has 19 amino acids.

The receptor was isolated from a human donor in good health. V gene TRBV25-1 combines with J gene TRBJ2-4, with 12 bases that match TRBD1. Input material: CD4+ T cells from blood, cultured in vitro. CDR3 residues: CASSGDRGQSWGAKNIQYF. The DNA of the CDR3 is TGTGCCAGCAGTGGGGACAGGGGGCAATCTTGGGGGGCCAAAAACATTCAGTACTTC.